One sample yielded the 8 T cell receptor beta chains listed below, sequenced in a study of shared clonotypes between healthy human individuals. This table comes from immunoSEQ multiplex PCR, and its TCRdb copy is limited to in-frame clones, with some not included. The sample lists more than 2,000,000 clones, more than 85% seen once, with about 0.39% in the top ten. The sample comprised naive CD4+ T cells from PBMCs. The subset: CD45RA+ positively selected. The receptors were gathered from a man aged 18 to 29 in good health. Some clones in this sample may be carry-over from other donors' samples.

This clone was seen a single time. V usage is TRBV4-3 and J usage is TRBJ1-1, with 7 bases that match TRBD1. Germline CDR1 LGHNA, CDR2 YSLEER. The CDR3 runs 17 residues. Unmatched junction bases numbered 7, after V lost 0 bases and J lost 0 bases. Here the CDR3 DNA reads TGCGCCAGCAGCCAAGATCTCAGGGGGAGAGTGAACACTGAAGCTTTCTTT. Protein sequence: CASSQDLRGRVNTEAFF.

The V gene is TRBV6-5, the J gene TRBJ1-2; a weak D match, TRBD1 (5 bases). The CDR3 has 15 residues. V was cut by 6 bases and J by 2 bases, with 16 bases left in between. In germline, CDR1 is MNHEY, CDR2 SVGAGI. The CDR3 sequence: CASRNTGLQNYGYTF. CDR3 sequence (DNA): TGTGCCAGCAGGAACACGGGACTCCAAAACTATGGCTACACCTTC.

The rearrangement joins TRBV28 to TRBJ1-5; 7 positions match TRBD1. The ends lost 5 bases at V and 8 bases at J; junction bases unmatched: 12. The germline V gene encodes CDR1 MDHEN and CDR2 SYDVKM. CDR3 length equals 15 residues. CDR3 coding DNA: TGTGCCAGCAGTATCAGGGGGGGGTACACGAAGCCCCAGCATTTT. It yields the protein CASSIRGGYTKPQHF.

V gene TRBV10-3 combines with J gene TRBJ2-3; TRBD2 agrees at 11 bases. CDR1 ENHRY and CDR2 SYGVKD come from the germline V gene. The CDR3 contains 14 residues. V trimming: 10 bases; J trimming: 4 bases; junction bases outside the gene matches: 7. The CDR3 reads CATSLAGVPDTQYF. The CDR3 nucleotides are TGTGCCACCTCACTAGCGGGAGTGCCAGATACGCAGTATTTT.

This chain connects TRBV11-2 to TRBJ2-7; the D gene is possibly TRBD1 (5 bases). The V end lost 2 bases, the J end lost 0 bases, and 17 bases lay between the germline ends. The germline V gene encodes CDR1 SGHAT and CDR2 FQNNGV. CDR3 size: 17 residues. The CDR3 DNA is TGTGCCAGCAGCTTACCCCAGGGTACCATCCCCTCCTACGAGCAGTACTTC. Translated: CASSLPQGTIPSYEQYF.

The chain has TRBV6-1 and TRBJ1-3, with D tentatively TRBD1 (6 bases). CDR3 length equals 13 residues. Between the trimmed V and J ends, which lost 3 bases and 6 bases, there was a span of 9 bases. Looked up from germline, CDR1 is MNHNS and CDR2 is SASEGT. In nucleotides, the CDR3 is TGTGCCAGCAGTGACAGGGGAGAAAACACCATATATTTT. It is translated as CASSDRGENTIYF.

This sequence joins TRBV19 and TRBJ2-1; TRBD2 matches 7 bases. Germline CDR1 is LNHDA and CDR2 is SQIVND (reference sequence). The V segment lost 3 bases and the J segment 1 base; nucleotides outside the gene matches: 3. The CDR3 covers 15 residues. The CDR3 loop is CASSILAVSYNEQFF. Here the CDR3 DNA reads TGTGCCAGTAGTATTCTAGCGGTGTCCTACAATGAGCAGTTCTTC.

The gene calls are TRBV7-8 and TRBJ2-3; no definite D call. Trimming removed 0 bases from V and 4 bases from J, with 20 bases in between. In germline, CDR1 is SGHVS, CDR2 FQNEAQ. The CDR3 contains 18 residues. As DNA, the CDR3 is TGTGCCAGCAGCTTAGCAATTTCTCGGAGTGGCCCCCCAGATACGCAGTATTTT. This gives the protein CASSLAISRSGPPDTQYF.